The 27 T cell receptor beta chains presented below share a single source sample, sequenced in a study of identical twins (dated by TCRdb to the mid-2010s). The library relied on 5' RACE. The listed sequencing device is Illumina HiSeq 2000. The raw public data were reprocessed by TCRdb itself: fastp quality trimming at Q25, MiXCR clonotype calling, in-frame beta chains only. Identical CDR3 protein sequences are pooled into one entry, listed with their most common genes and DNA. The sample has approximately 220,000 distinct CDR3 sequences on record, roughly a tenth of them singletons. Roughly 5% of the sample lies in the top ten. The specimen sequenced was memory (CD45RO+) T cells sorted from blood. The cell subset or site label for this specimen denotes: CD45RO+ enriched T cells. These receptor sequences come from a woman between 18 and 29 years old in good health.

This clonotype has at least ten counts. The rearrangement uses TRBV7-9 and TRBJ2-3; D is uncertain. The CDR3 extends over 14 amino acids. Germline V gives CDR1 SEHNR, CDR2 FQNEAQ (reference sequence). The V end lost 1 base, the J end lost 3 bases, and 8 bases lay between the germline ends. CDR3 sequence reads: CASSLVDGTDTQYF. DNA of the CDR3: TGTGCCAGCAGCTTAGTAGATGGGACAGATACGCAGTATTTT.

This clonotype was found many times. The chain uses TRBV20-1 and TRBJ1-1; the D is unclear. Trimming pared 1 base from V and 3 bases from J, leaving 3 bases between. Germline CDR1 DFQATT, CDR2 SNEGSKA (reference sequence). The CDR3 is made up of 11 amino acids. CDR3 nucleotides: TGCAGTGCTAGAGGCGACACTGAAGCTTTCTTT. This sequence encodes CSARGDTEAFF.

This clonotype has just a few counts. This chain joins TRBV6-1 and TRBJ2-3, with 8 bases matching TRBD2. Germline lookup yields CDR1 MNHNS and CDR2 SASEGT. This CDR3 comprises 15 residues. V shed 5 bases, J shed 7 bases, and the junction held 11 bases outside the gene matches. The CDR3 sequence: CASSRHAGGHNTQYF. CDR3 nucleotides: TGTGCCAGCAGTCGCCATGCGGGGGGCCATAATACGCAGTATTTT.

CDR3 bases: TGTGCCAGCAGTGCTCTAGCGGGAGAGGTTGAGCAGTTCTTC. Translating gives CASSALAGEVEQFF. V usage is TRBV6-1 and J usage is TRBJ2-1, with 10 nucleotides matching TRBD2. CDR3 length equals 14 residues. V was pared by 4 bases and J by 9 bases, with 6 bases of the junction left unmatched. CDR1 and CDR2 (germline): MNHNS, SASEGT.

The chain uses TRBV5-4 and TRBJ2-1; TRBD2 agrees at 11 bases. V was clipped by 0 bases and J by 12 bases; unmatched bases: 11. Per germline, CDR1 SGHNT and CDR2 YYREEE (reference sequence). CDR3 length: 16 residues. The CDR3: CASSLVGLAGGKGQFF. The CDR3 DNA reads as TGTGCCAGCAGCTTGGTTGGGCTAGCGGGGGGAAAGGGGCAGTTCTTC.

This clonotype was seen repeatedly, ten times or more. This chain links TRBV29-1 with TRBJ2-5; D remains ambiguous. CDR1 is SQVTM, CDR2 ANQGSEA, per germline. The V gene lost 4 bases and the J gene lost 5 bases, with 17 bases spanning the gap. The CDR3 consists of 14 residues. CDR3 in amino acids: CSVGYGSQRETQYF. The CDR3 region has the DNA TGCAGCGTTGGATACGGCAGCCAAAGGGAGACCCAGTACTTC.

In this sample, this clonotype turned up many times. The J gene is TRBJ2-7, the V gene TRBV12-3 or TRBV12-4; D possibly corresponds to TRBD1 (5 bases). The ends were cut back, 4 bases at V and 7 bases at J, with 14 bases in the middle. The CDR3 spans 13 residues. For the CDR3, the DNA is TGTGCCAGCAGTTCTCAGGACCAGGGTGAGCAGTACTTC. This encodes CASSSQDQGEQYF.

The CDR3 spells CASSSSLAGLGETQYF. The CDR3 DNA reads TGTGCCAGCAGCTCCTCACTAGCGGGTCTGGGGGAGACCCAGTACTTC. V usage is TRBV11-2 and J usage is TRBJ2-5, with 9 positions matching TRBD2. CDR1 and CDR2 (germline): SGHAT, FQNNGV. V lost 4 bases to trimming and J lost 5 bases; unmatched junction nucleotides: 11. The CDR3 totals 16 residues. The full variable domain, its missing parts supplied by reference TRBV11-2 and TRBJ2-5, is EAGVAQSPRYKIIEKRQSVAFWCNPISGHATLYWYQQILGQGPKLLIQFQNNGVVDDSQLPKDRFSAERLKGVDSTLKIQPAKLEDSAVYLCASSSSLAGLGETQYFGPGTRLLVL.

This clonotype was found many times. V and J are TRBV5-1 and TRBJ2-1; 8 bases fit TRBD2. Per germline, CDR1 SGHRS and CDR2 YFSETQ. V was clipped by 4 bases and J by 2 bases; unmatched bases: 8. The CDR3 consists of 16 residues. Here the CDR3 reads CASSGSSGTAYNEQFF. The CDR3 bases are TGCGCCAGCAGCGGCAGTAGCGGGACCGCCTACAATGAGCAGTTCTTC. Looking up the rest from reference TRBV5-1 and TRBJ2-1 gives the full variable domain: KAGVTQTPRYLIKTRGQQVTLSCSPISGHRSVSWYQQTPGQGLQFLFEYFSETQRNKGNFPGRFSGRQFSNSRSEMNVSTLELGDSALYLCASSGSSGTAYNEQFFGPGTRLTVL.

This clonotype was counted ten times or more. The CDR3 sequence: CASSTQGATNYGYTF. CDR3 coding DNA: TGTGCCAGCAGCACCCAGGGCGCTACTAACTATGGCTACACCTTC. The V call is TRBV3-1, the J call TRBJ1-2, with a possible D match to TRBD1 (5 bases). This CDR3 comprises 15 residues. Germline V CDR1 and CDR2: LGHDT, YNNKEL (reference sequence). V was shortened by 5 bases and J by 0 bases, with 13 bases between the two germline ends.

CDR3 DNA: TGTGCCAGCAGCCAGGAGGCACCAGGGGCCCAGTACTTC. It codes for CASSQEAPGAQYF. The chain is built from TRBV3-1 and TRBJ2-5; TRBD1 might be the D (6 bases). The CDR3 length is 13 residues. Germline V gene lookup returns CDR1 LGHDT and CDR2 YNNKEL (reference sequence). V was trimmed by 3 bases and J by 9 bases, leaving 14 bases between them.

Many counts were recorded for this clonotype. The rearrangement uses TRBV7-9 and TRBJ2-1; TRBD2 is a possible D gene (6 bases). CDR1 and CDR2 from the germline V gene are SEHNR and FQNEAQ (reference sequence). The CDR3 consists of 13 residues. The V end was cut by 5 bases, the J end by 10 bases, with 15 bases between. The CDR3 DNA follows: TGTGCCAGCAGCGCGCTAGGGGCGGGGGAGCAGTTCTTC. Protein: CASSALGAGEQFF.

This clonotype was picked up a small number of times. This rearrangement joins TRBV3-1 to TRBJ1-2; D might be TRBD1 (5 bases). V was trimmed by 1 base and J by 6 bases, leaving 15 bases between them. Germline-derived CDR1 and CDR2 are LGHDT and YNNKEL (reference sequence). CDR3 length equals 15 residues. The CDR3 DNA reads as TGTGCCAGCAGCCAAGCGAACAAGAGGGGCAATGGCTACACCTTC. This codes for CASSQANKRGNGYTF.

This clonotype appeared many times. The V and J genes are TRBV12-3 or TRBV12-4 and TRBJ2-7, with D uncertain. This CDR3 is built from 11 residues. Trimming took off 3 bases at V and 6 bases at J, with 6 bases between the two ends. The CDR3 loop reads CASSFRSEQYF. CDR3 sequence (DNA): TGTGCCAGCAGTTTTAGGAGCGAGCAGTACTTC.

J is TRBJ1-2 and V is TRBV9; 9 bases map to TRBD1. The CDR3 covers 14 residues. The ends lost 3 bases at V and 4 bases at J; junction bases unmatched: 4. Germline values: CDR1 SGDLS, CDR2 YYNGEE. CDR3 DNA sequence: TGTGCCAGCAGCGCCGGGACAGGGCCCTATGGCTACACCTTC. It codes for CASSAGTGPYGYTF.

This clonotype was seen a handful of times. The chain links TRBV10-1 to TRBJ2-7, with 12 bases fitting TRBD2. This CDR3 contains 15 residues. J gave up 5 bases and V 5 bases, and 7 bases lay outside the gene matches. Germline lookup yields CDR1 WNHNN and CDR2 SYGVQD (reference sequence). CDR3 in DNA: TGCGCCAGCAGTCGGTCGACTAGCGGGAGCCACGAGCAGTACTTC. It encodes CASSRSTSGSHEQYF.

This clonotype was recorded a few times. The chain has TRBV4-1 and TRBJ2-7; 9 bases align to TRBD2. This CDR3 is built from 14 residues. Germline assignment: CDR1 MGHRA and CDR2 YSYEKL. V shed 1 base, J shed 4 bases, and the junction held 2 bases outside the gene matches. The CDR3 loop reads CASSQVAGAYEQYF. Here the CDR3 DNA reads TGCGCCAGCAGCCAAGTAGCGGGAGCATACGAGCAGTACTTC.

This clonotype was counted between two and nine times. J is TRBJ2-7 and V is TRBV6-2 or TRBV6-3, with no clear D. CDR1 is MNHEY and CDR2 is SVGEGT in the germline V gene. With 3 bases removed from V and 0 bases from J, the gap between germline ends came to 15 bases. The CDR3 spans 16 residues. The CDR3, as DNA: TGTGCCAGCAGTTATTCCCTCGTGGAGAGCTCCTACGAGCAGTACTTC. Amino acids: CASSYSLVESSYEQYF.

This clonotype turned up a few times. This chain joins TRBV25-1 and TRBJ2-7; TRBD2 agrees at 11 bases. Germline trimming cut 2 bases from V and 1 base from J; bases unmatched to any gene: 16. CDR3 length equals 20 residues. Germline CDR1 and CDR2: MGHDK and SYGVNS. The CDR3 here is CASSEKPHASGGPRSYEQYF. CDR3 sequence (DNA): TGTGCCAGCAGTGAAAAACCCCACGCTAGCGGGGGGCCAAGATCCTACGAGCAGTACTTC.

The CDR3 DNA reads TGTGCCAGCAGTACCCCGGACTACAATGAGCAGTTCTTC. It specifies CASSTPDYNEQFF. This rearrangement joins TRBV6-6 to TRBJ2-1; D uncertain. CDR1 and CDR2 (germline): MNHNY, SVGAGI (reference sequence). This CDR3 has 13 residues. V was cut by 5 bases and J by 3 bases, with 8 bases left in between.

The rearrangement uses TRBV10-3 and TRBJ2-1, with unresolved D. Per the germline V gene, CDR1 is ENHRY and CDR2 is SYGVKD. This CDR3 has 13 residues. The V gene lost 8 bases and the J gene lost 4 bases, with 12 bases spanning the gap. The CDR3 spells CAISVDPYNEQFF. The CDR3 region has the DNA TGTGCCATCTCCGTGGACCCATACAATGAGCAGTTCTTC.

This clonotype turned up a few times. As DNA, the CDR3 is TGTGCCAGCAGTTACGTTCGAAGTTCTGAAGCTTTCTTT. Its translation: CASSYVRSSEAFF. The V gene is TRBV6-2 or TRBV6-3, the J gene TRBJ1-1; D remains ambiguous. CDR3 length: 13 amino acids. CDR1 is MNHEY, CDR2 SVGEGT, per germline. Trimming removed 2 bases from V and 6 bases from J, with 10 bases in between.

This clonotype was seen more than once but under ten times. The V call is TRBV7-9, the J call TRBJ2-3; TRBD2 agrees at 8 bases. Germline V gives CDR1 SEHNR, CDR2 FQNEAQ (reference sequence). CDR3 length equals 14 residues. With 5 bases clipped from V and 4 bases from J, the junction kept 5 bases outside the gene matches. The CDR3 is CASSESGSADTQYF. The CDR3 DNA sequence: TGTGCCAGCAGCGAGAGCGGGAGTGCAGATACGCAGTATTTT. Drawing the rest from reference TRBV7-9 and TRBJ2-3, the complete variable domain is DTGVSQNPRHKITKRGQNVTFRCDPISEHNRLYWYRQTLGQGPEFLTYFQNEAQLEKSRLLSDRFSAERPKGSFSTLEIQRTEQGDSAMYLCASSESGSADTQYFGPGTRLTVL.

This clonotype was detected a few times. The chain is built from TRBV15 and TRBJ1-5, with a weak D call TRBD1 (5 bases). This CDR3 contains 16 residues. In germline, CDR1 is LNHNV, CDR2 YYDKDF (reference sequence). V gave up 1 base and J gave up 6 bases, with 16 bases separating them. CDR3 in DNA: TGTGCCACCAGCAGAGTCGGGGGGACCGGGGGTCAGCCCCAGCATTTT. Translating gives CATSRVGGTGGQPQHF.

This clonotype was seen only a few times. The gene calls are TRBV11-2 and TRBJ1-2, with D perhaps matching TRBD1 (5 bases). Germline V gene sequence: CDR1 SGHAT, CDR2 FQNNGV. V lost 5 bases and J lost 5, with 15 bases in between. The CDR3 covers 14 residues. This CDR3 is CASSPGQGAYGYTF. In DNA form, the CDR3 reads TGTGCCAGCAGCCCCGGACAAGGGGCATATGGCTACACCTTC.

The sample holds a few counts of this clonotype. The V call is TRBV20-1, the J call TRBJ2-3; D is uncertain. Germline V CDR1 and CDR2: DFQATT, SNEGSKA (reference sequence). The CDR3 consists of 13 residues. The V gene lost 0 bases and the J gene lost 8 bases, with 12 bases spanning the gap. CDR3 protein: CSARDNKGRTQYF. Here the CDR3 DNA reads TGCAGTGCTAGAGATAATAAAGGCCGTACGCAGTATTTT.

This clonotype was counted many times. The chain couples TRBV2 to TRBJ2-1; possible D gene TRBD1, 5 bases. Germline-derived CDR1 and CDR2 are SNHLY and FYNNEI. There are 14 residues in the CDR3. V lost 5 bases and J lost 6, with 14 bases in between. The CDR3 spells CASSRTRERNEQFF. The CDR3 DNA reads as TGTGCCAGCAGTCGGACAAGAGAGCGCAATGAGCAGTTCTTC.